This TCR beta chain was sequenced during a study of control samples from healthy donors and cancer patients. From germline, CDR1 is MDHEN and CDR2 SYDVKM. V was pared by 0 bases and J by 2 bases, with 15 bases between. The CDR3 runs 17 residues. A single count supports this clone. Sequencing used immunoSEQ multiplex PCR; TCRdb keeps in-frame clones, though not all of them. The data contain 120,000 or so clones, more than 85% of them singletons. The sample consisted of blood. The J gene is TRBJ2-3, the V gene TRBV28, with D perhaps TRBD2 (5 bases). The TCR sequence derives from a man aged 18 to 29 in good health. CDR3 protein: CASSLCTAVLHTDTQYF. The DNA of the CDR3 is TGTGCCAGCAGTTTATGCACAGCGGTACTACACACAGATACGCAGTATTTT.